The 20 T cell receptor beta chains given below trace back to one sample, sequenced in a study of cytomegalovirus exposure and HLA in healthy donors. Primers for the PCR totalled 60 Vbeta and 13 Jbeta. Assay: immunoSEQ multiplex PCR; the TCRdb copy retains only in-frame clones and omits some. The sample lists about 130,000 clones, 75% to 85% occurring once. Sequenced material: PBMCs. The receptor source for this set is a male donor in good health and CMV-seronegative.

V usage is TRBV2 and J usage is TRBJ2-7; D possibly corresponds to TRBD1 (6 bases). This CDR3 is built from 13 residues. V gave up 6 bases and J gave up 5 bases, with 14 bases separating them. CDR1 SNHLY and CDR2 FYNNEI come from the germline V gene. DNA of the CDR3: TGTGCCAGCAGACCCGGACAGCTCCACGAGCAGTACTTC. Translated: CASRPGQLHEQYF. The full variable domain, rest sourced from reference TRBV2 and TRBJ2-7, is EPEVTQTPSHQVTQMGQEVILRCVPISNHLYFYWYRQILGQKVEFLVSFYNNEISEKSEIFDDQFSVERPDGSNFTLKIRSTKLEDSAMYFCASRPGQLHEQYFGPGTRLTVT.

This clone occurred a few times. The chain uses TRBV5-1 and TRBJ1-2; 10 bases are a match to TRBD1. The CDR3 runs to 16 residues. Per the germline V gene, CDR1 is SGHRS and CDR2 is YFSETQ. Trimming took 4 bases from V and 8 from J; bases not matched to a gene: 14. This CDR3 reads CASSNTTGGVSGGYTF. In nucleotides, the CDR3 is TGCGCCAGCAGCAATACGACAGGGGGCGTTTCTGGCGGCTACACCTTC. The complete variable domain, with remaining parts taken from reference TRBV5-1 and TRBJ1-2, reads KAGVTQTPRYLIKTRGQQVTLSCSPISGHRSVSWYQQTPGQGLQFLFEYFSETQRNKGNFPGRFSGRQFSNSRSEMNVSTLELGDSALYLCASSNTTGGVSGGYTFGSGTRLTVV.

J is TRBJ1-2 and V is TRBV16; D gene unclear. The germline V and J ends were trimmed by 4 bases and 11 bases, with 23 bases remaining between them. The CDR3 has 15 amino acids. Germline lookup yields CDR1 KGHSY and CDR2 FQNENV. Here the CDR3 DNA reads TGTGCCAGCAGCCTAATAGTTTCGACTGGTGCGGGGTACACCTTC. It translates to CASSLIVSTGAGYTF.

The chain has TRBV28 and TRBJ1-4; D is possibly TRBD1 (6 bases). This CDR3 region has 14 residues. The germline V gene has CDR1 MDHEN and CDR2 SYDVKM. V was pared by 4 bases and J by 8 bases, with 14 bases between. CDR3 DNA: TGTGCCAGCAGTTACCAGGGGCCTATCGAAAAACTGTTTTTT. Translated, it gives CASSYQGPIEKLFF.

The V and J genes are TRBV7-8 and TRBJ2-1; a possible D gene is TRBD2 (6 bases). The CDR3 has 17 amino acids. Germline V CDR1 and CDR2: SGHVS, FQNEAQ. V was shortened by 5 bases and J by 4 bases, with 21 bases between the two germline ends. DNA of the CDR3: TGTGCCAGCAGCGATACTATCCACCTGCGGGGTTACAATGAGCAGTTCTTC. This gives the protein CASSDTIHLRGYNEQFF.

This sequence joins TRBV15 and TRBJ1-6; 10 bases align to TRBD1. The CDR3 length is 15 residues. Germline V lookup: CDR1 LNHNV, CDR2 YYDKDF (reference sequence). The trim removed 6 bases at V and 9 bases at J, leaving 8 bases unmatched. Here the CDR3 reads CATRPGQGNSSPLHF. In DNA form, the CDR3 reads TGTGCCACCAGGCCGGGACAGGGGAATAGTTCACCCCTCCACTTT.

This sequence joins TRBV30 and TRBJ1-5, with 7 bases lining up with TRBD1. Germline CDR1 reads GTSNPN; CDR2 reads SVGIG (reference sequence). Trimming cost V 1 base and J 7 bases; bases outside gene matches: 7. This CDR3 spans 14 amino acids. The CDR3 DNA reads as TGTGCCTGGAGTGGACAGGGAGTGGGACAGCCCCAGCATTTT. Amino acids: CAWSGQGVGQPQHF. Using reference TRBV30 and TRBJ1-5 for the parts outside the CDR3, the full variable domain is SQTIHQWPATLVQPVGSPLSLECTVEGTSNPNLYWYRQAAGRGLQLLFYSVGIGQISSEVPQNLSASRPQDRQFILSSKKLLLSDSGFYLCAWSGQGVGQPQHFGDGTRLSIL.

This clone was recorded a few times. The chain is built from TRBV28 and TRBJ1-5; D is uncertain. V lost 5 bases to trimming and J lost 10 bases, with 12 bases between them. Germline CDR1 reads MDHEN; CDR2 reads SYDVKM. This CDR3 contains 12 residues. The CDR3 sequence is CASSPPVKPQHF. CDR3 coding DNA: TGTGCCAGCAGTCCCCCCGTAAAACCCCAGCATTTT.

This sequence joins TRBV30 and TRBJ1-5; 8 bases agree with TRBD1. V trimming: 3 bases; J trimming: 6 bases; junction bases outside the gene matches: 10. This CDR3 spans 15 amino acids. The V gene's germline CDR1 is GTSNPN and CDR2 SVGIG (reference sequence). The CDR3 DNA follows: TGTGCCTGGAGACCACCAGGGGGCTTGAGTCAGCCCCAGCATTTT. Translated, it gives CAWRPPGGLSQPQHF.

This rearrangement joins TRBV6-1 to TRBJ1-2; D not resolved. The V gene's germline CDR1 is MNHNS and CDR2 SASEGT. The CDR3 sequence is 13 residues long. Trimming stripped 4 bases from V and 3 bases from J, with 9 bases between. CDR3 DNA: TGTGCCAGCAGTGGGTCGAGGGACTATGGCTACACCTTC. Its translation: CASSGSRDYGYTF.

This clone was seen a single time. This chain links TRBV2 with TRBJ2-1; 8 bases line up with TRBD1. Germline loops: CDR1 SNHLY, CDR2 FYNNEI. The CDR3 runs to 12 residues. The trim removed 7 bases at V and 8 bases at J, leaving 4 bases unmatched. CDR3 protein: CASKTGGHEQFF. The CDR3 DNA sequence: TGTGCCAGCAAAACAGGGGGTCATGAGCAGTTCTTC.

CDR3 nucleotide sequence: TGCGCCAGCAGCCAAGGAGGGGCAGGGGGCGGAACAGATACGCAGTATTTT. Amino acids: CASSQGGAGGGTDTQYF. V usage is TRBV4-1 and J usage is TRBJ2-3; 8 nucleotides line up with TRBD1. This CDR3 contains 17 residues. Losses at the gene ends were 1 base for V and 3 bases for J; bases not matched to a gene: 9. Germline V gene lookup returns CDR1 MGHRA and CDR2 YSYEKL.

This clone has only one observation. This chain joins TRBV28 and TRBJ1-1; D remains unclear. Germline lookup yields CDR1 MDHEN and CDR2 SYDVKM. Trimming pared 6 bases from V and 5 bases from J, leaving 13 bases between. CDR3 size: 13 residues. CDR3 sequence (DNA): TGTGCCAGCAGCCTAACCTTCGTTACTGAAGCTTTCTTT. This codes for CASSLTFVTEAFF.

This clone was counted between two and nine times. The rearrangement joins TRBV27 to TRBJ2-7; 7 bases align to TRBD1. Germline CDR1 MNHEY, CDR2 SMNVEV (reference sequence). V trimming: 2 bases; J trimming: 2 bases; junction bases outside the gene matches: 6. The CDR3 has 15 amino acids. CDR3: CASSLRGGPTYEQYF. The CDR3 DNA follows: TGTGCCAGCAGTTTACGAGGGGGCCCCACCTACGAGCAGTACTTC.

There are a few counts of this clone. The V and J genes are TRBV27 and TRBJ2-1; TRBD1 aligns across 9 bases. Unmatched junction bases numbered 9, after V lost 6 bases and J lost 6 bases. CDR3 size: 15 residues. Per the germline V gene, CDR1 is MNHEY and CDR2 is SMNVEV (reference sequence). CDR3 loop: CASRAQGAKVNEQFF. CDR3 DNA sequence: TGTGCCAGCAGGGCACAGGGGGCGAAGGTCAATGAGCAGTTCTTC.

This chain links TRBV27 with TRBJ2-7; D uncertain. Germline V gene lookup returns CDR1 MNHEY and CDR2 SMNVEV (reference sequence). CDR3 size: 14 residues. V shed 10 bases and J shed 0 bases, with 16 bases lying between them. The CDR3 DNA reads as TGTGCCACCAAATTTTGGAGCTTCTCCTACGAGCAGTACTTC. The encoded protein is CATKFWSFSYEQYF.

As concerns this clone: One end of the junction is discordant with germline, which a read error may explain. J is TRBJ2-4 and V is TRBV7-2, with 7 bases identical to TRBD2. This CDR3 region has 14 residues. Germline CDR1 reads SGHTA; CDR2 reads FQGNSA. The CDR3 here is CASSVLTSTNSQYF. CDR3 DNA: TGTGCCAGCAGCGTCTTGACTAGCACGAACAGTCAGTACTTC.

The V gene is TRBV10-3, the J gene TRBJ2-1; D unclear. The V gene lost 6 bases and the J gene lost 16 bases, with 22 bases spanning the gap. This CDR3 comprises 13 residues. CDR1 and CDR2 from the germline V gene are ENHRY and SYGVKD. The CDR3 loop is CAISSTRPSMTFF. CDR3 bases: TGTGCCATCAGCTCCACCCGCCCGTCGATGACTTTCTTC.

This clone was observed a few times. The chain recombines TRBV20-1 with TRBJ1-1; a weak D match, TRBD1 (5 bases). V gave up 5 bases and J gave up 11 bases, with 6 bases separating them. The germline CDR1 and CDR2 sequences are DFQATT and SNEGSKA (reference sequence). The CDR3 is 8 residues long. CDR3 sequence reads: CSARGAFF. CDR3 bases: TGCAGTGCTCGGGGGGCTTTCTTT.

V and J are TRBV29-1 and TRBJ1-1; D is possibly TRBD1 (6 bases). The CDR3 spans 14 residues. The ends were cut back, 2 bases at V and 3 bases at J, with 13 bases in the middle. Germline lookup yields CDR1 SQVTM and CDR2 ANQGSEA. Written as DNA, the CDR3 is TGCAGCGTTGAATACAGGGCCCGACACACTGAAGCTTTCTTT. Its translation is CSVEYRARHTEAFF.